A single sample is the source of the 5 T cell receptor beta chains below, sequenced in a study of cytomegalovirus exposure and HLA in healthy donors. This PCR relied on a set of 60 Vbeta primers and 13 Jbeta primers. Profiling relied on immunoSEQ multiplex PCR, and the TCRdb table lists in-frame clones only, not all of them. The table records 100,000 to 150,000 clones, 17% of them present only once. Material: PBMCs. Every receptor here comes from a female donor in good health and CMV-seropositive.

V and J are TRBV13 and TRBJ2-3; weak D call: TRBD2 (6 bases). The germline gives CDR1 PRHDT, CDR2 FYEKMQ (reference sequence). The V end lost 3 bases, the J end lost 7 bases, and 20 bases lay between the germline ends. The CDR3 is 16 residues long. CDR3 residues: CASSFHPSGLLNTQYF. DNA of the CDR3: TGTGCCAGCAGCTTTCACCCCAGCGGGCTTCTGAATACGCAGTATTTT.

This clone was seen only a few times. The genes are TRBV11-2 and TRBJ2-7; TRBD1 matches at 10 bases. Germline CDR1 SGHAT, CDR2 FQNNGV. Trimming at V came to 1 base and at J to 2 bases, leaving 5 bases not matched to a gene. CDR3 length: 16 residues. In DNA form, the CDR3 reads TGTGCCAGCAGCTTAGTAGCAGGGACAGGGGCCTACGAGCAGTACTTC. Its protein product is CASSLVAGTGAYEQYF.

The chain has TRBV27 and TRBJ2-7, with 8 nucleotides matching TRBD2. V trimming: 2 bases; J trimming: 5 bases; junction bases outside the gene matches: 8. Germline V gene lookup returns CDR1 MNHEY and CDR2 SMNVEV (reference sequence). The CDR3 is 15 amino acids. The CDR3 DNA follows: TGTGCCAGCAGTTTAACAAGCGGGAGTTTCGACGAGCAGTACTTC. Translated, it gives CASSLTSGSFDEQYF.

This clone occurred a few times. The chain is built from TRBV9 and TRBJ1-1; TRBD1 matches 8 bases. Per germline, CDR1 SGDLS and CDR2 YYNGEE. With 0 bases clipped from V and 3 bases from J, the junction kept 7 bases outside the gene matches. The CDR3 length is 16 residues. CDR3: CASSVGPGGAYTEAFF. Here the CDR3 DNA reads TGTGCCAGCAGCGTAGGCCCAGGGGGCGCATACACTGAAGCTTTCTTT.

The CDR3 DNA reads TGTGCCAGCAGCTTGCAACTGGACTCTGAAGCTTTCTTT. This sequence encodes CASSLQLDSEAFF. V usage is TRBV5-6 and J usage is TRBJ1-1, with unresolved D. This CDR3 is 13 amino acids long. Trimming left V 1 base short and J 6 bases short, with 10 bases between. Germline values: CDR1 SGHDT, CDR2 YYEEEE.